The TCR beta chain under discussion was sequenced for a study of cytomegalovirus exposure and HLA in healthy donors. Study observations and caveats: Among TCR beta chains, those listed as cytomegalovirus-associated numbered over 150.

Regarding this clone: What it binds is unknown.

V dropped 0 bases and J dropped 4 bases, with 15 bases sitting between them. The CDR3 has 16 residues. In germline, CDR1 is LNHDA, CDR2 SQIVND (reference sequence). The PCR ran on 60 Vbeta and 13 Jbeta primers. Libraries were prepared by immunoSEQ multiplex PCR; TCRdb keeps only in-frame clonotypes and omits some of them. This sample has some 45,000 clones, with around 87% found just once. The sequencing input was PBMCs. This sequence joins TRBV19 and TRBJ1-2; D remains unclear. The clonotype comes from a woman aged 35 to 49 in good health and CMV-seropositive. In DNA form, the CDR3 reads TGTGCCAGTAGTATAGATGAACTAGGCGGAACCTATGGCTACACCTTC. As protein: CASSIDELGGTYGYTF.